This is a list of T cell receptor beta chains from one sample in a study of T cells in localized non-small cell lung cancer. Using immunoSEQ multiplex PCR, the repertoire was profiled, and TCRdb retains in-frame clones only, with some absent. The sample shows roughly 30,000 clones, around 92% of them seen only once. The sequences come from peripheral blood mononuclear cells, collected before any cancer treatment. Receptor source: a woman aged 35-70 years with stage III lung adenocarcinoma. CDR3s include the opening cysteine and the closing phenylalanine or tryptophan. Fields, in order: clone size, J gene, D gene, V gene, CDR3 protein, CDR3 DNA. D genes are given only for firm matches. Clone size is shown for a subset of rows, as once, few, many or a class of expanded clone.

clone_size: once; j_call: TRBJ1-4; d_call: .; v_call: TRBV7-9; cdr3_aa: CASSPRVTSGGEKLFF; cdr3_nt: TGTGCCAGCAGCCCCAGGGTCACTTCGGGTGGAGAAAAACTGTTTTTT
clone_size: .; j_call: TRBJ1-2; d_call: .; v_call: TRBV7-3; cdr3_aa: CASSLVPGSPRRPYGYTF; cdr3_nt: TGTGCCAGCAGCTTAGTCCCAGGGAGCCCAAGAAGGCCATATGGCTACACCTTC
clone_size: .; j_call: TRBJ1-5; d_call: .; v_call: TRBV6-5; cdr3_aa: CASSYSRENQPQHF; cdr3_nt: TGTGCCAGCAGTTACTCAAGGGAAAATCAGCCCCAGCATTTT
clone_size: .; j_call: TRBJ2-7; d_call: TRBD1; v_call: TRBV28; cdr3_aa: CASSHGQEPFEQYF; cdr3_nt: TGTGCCAGCAGCCATGGACAGGAACCATTCGAGCAGTACTTC
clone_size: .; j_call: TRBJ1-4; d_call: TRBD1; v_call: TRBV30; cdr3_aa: CAWSVGWGQGREKLFF; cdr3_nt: TGTGCCTGGAGTGTTGGATGGGGACAGGGGAGAGAAAAACTGTTTTTT
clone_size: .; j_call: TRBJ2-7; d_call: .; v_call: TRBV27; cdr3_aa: CASSLSILSYEQYF; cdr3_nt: TGTGCCAGCAGTTTATCGATTCTTTCCTACGAGCAGTACTTC
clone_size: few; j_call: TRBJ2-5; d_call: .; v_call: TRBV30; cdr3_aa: CAWRRGRFQETQYF; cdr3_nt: TGTGCCTGGAGAAGAGGACGGTTCCAAGAGACCCAGTACTTC
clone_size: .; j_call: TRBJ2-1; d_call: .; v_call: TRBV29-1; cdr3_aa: CSTGLAEVSYNEQFF; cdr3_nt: TGCAGCACGGGATTAGCGGAGGTCTCCTACAATGAGCAGTTCTTC
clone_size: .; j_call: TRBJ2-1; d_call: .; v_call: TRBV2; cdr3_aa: CASRNRISYNEQFF; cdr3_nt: TGTGCCAGCAGGAACAGGATCTCCTACAATGAGCAGTTCTTC
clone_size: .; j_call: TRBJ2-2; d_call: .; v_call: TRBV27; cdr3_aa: CASSLRGIGWTGELFF; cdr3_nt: TGTGCCAGCAGTTTACGGGGTATCGGGTGGACCGGGGAGCTGTTTTTT
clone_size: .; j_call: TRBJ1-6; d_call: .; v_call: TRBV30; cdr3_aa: CAWSGGAGFDSPLHF; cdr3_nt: TGTGCCTGGAGTGGTGGGGCAGGGTTCGATTCACCCCTCCACTTT
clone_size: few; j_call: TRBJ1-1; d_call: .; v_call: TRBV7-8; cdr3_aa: CASSPARVMNTEAFF; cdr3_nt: TGTGCCAGCAGCCCAGCAAGGGTAATGAACACTGAAGCTTTCTTT
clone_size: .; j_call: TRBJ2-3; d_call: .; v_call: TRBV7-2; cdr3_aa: CASSLGYPGDTQYF; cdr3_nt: TGTGCCAGCAGCTTAGGTTACCCGGGAGATACGCAGTATTTT
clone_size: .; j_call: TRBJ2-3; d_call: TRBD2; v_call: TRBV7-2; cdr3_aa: CASSWTSGGPDTQYF; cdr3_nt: TGTGCCAGCAGCTGGACTAGCGGGGGGCCAGATACGCAGTATTTT
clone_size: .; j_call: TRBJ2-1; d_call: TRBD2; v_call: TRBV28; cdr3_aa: CASTSAGTSGRGEQFF; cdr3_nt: TGTGCCAGCACTTCCGCCGGGACTAGCGGGAGAGGAGAGCAGTTCTTC
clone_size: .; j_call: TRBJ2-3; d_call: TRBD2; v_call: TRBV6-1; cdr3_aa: CASSESAGGPDTQYF; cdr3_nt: TGTGCCAGCAGTGAATCGGCGGGGGGGCCGGATACGCAGTATTTT
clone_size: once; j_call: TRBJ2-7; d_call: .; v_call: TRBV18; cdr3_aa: CASSPREDSYEQYF; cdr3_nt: TGTGCCAGCTCACCACGGGAGGATTCCTACGAGCAGTACTTC
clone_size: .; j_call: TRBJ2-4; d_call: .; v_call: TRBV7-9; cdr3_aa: CASSWGHHGTKNIQYF; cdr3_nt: TGTGCCAGCAGCTGGGGACACCATGGGACCAAAAACATTCAGTACTTC
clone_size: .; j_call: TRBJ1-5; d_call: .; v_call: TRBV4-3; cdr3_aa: CASSQDTGQPQHF; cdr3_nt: TGCGCCAGCAGCCAAGATACGGGTCAGCCCCAGCATTTT
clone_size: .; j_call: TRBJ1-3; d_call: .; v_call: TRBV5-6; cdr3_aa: CASSLYGGGNTIYF; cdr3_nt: TGTGCCAGCAGCTTGTACGGGGGCGGAAACACCATATATTTT
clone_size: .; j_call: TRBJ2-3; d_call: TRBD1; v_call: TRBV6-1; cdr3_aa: CASILTGDPTDTQYF; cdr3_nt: TGTGCCAGCATCCTGACAGGGGACCCAACAGATACGCAGTATTTT
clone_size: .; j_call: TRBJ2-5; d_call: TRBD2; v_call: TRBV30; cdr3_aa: CAWGGGETQYF; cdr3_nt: TGTGCCTGGGGGGGAGGGGAGACCCAGTACTTC
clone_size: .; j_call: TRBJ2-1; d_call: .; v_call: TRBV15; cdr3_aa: CATSVLEAQYNEQFF; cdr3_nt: TGTGCCACCAGTGTTCTAGAGGCCCAGTACAATGAGCAGTTCTTC